There are a few counts of the clone carrying this T cell receptor (beta chain). A much larger clone sits a single nucleotide away, making a read error possible. The data were taken from a study of beta chain features in type 1 diabetes. Expressed TCRB transcripts were sequenced, since all the RNA that had been isolated was reverse transcribed. Profiling relied on immunoSEQ multiplex PCR, and the TCRdb table lists in-frame clones only, not all of them. The sample yields under 250,000 clones, roughly a tenth seen once. The J segment lost 11 bases and the V segment lost 0 bases, leaving 8 bases of the junction unmatched. In germline, CDR1 is GTSNPN, CDR2 SVGIG (reference sequence). This CDR3 comprises 13 residues.

The chain links TRBV30 to TRBJ2-5; the match to TRBD2 covers 8 bases. The TCR originated in a man aged 18 to 30 in good health. The sequencing input was central memory CD4+ T cells from blood. In DNA, the CDR3 is TGTGCCTGGAGTGTAACGGGAGGGGGGGAGCAGTACTTC. This sequence encodes CAWSVTGGGEQYF.